This T cell receptor beta chain was identified during a study of T cells in Graves' hyperthyroidism and ophthalmopathy. TCR beta CDR3 regions were amplified from RNA transcripts. The primer set for the first-round RT-PCR of the TCR CDR3 was HTBI. TCRdb processed the multiplex PCR reads anew with MiXCR; each CDR3 protein has one entry. The data contain over 150,000 distinct CDR3 sequences, about a sixth of them singletons. The CDR3 runs to 13 residues. The germline V gene encodes CDR1 SGHNT and CDR2 YENEEA. V lost 0 bases and J lost 10, with 10 bases in between. J is TRBJ2-1 and V is TRBV11-3; no reliable D call. Sequencing used blood. The TCR comes from a woman aged 45-65 years with Graves' hyperthyroidism. DNA for the CDR3: TGTGCCAGCAGCTTAGATGTGATAGGAGAGCAGTTCTTC. It translates to CASSLDVIGEQFF.